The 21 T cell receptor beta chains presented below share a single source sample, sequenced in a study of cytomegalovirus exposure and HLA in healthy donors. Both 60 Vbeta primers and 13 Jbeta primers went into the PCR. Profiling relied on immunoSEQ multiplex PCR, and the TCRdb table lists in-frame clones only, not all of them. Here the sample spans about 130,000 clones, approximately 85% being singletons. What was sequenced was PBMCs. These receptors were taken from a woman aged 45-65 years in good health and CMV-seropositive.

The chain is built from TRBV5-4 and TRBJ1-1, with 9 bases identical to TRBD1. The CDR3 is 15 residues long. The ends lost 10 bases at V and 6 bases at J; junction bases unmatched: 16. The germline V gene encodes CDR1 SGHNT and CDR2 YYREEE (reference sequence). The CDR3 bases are TGTGCCGTGGAGAATCGGGACAGGGTTTTGGCTGAAGCTTTCTTT. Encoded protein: CAVENRDRVLAEAFF. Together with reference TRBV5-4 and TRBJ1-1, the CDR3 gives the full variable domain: ETGVTQSPTHLIKTRGQQVTLRCSSQSGHNTVSWYQQALGQGPQFIFQYYREEENGRGNFPPRFSGLQFPNYSSELNVNALELDDSALYLCAVENRDRVLAEAFFGQGTRLTVV.

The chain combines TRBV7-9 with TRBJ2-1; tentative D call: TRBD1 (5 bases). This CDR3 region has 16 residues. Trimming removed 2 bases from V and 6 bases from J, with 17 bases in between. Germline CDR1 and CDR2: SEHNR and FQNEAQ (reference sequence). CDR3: CASSLSMGPLGNEQFF. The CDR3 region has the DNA TGTGCCAGCAGCTTATCGATGGGGCCGCTGGGCAATGAGCAGTTCTTC.

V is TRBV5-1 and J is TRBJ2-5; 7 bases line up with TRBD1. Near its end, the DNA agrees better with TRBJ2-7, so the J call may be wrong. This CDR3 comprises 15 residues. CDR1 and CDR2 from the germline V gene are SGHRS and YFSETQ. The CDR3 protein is CASSSSQGVPYEQYF. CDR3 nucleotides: TGCGCCAGCAGCTCGTCCCAGGGGGTCCCCTACGAGCAGTACTTC.

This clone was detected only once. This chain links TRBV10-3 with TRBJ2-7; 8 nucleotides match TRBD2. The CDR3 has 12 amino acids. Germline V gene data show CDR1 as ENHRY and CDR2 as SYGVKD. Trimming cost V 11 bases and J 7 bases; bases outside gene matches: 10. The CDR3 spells CASMSSGEEQYF. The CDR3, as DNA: TGTGCCTCGATGAGTAGCGGGGAGGAGCAGTACTTC.

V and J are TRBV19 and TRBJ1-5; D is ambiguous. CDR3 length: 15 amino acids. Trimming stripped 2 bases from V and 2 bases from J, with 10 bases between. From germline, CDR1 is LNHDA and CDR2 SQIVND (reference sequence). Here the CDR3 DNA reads TGTGCCAGTAGTATATTTGCTTCGGGCAATCAGCCCCAGCATTTT. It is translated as CASSIFASGNQPQHF.

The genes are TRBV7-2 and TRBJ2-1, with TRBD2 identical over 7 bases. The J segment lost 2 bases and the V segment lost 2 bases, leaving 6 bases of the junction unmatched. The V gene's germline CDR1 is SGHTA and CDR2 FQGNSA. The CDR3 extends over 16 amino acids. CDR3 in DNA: TGTGCCAGCAGCTTACGGCGACTAGCAGCCTACAATGAGCAGTTCTTC. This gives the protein CASSLRRLAAYNEQFF.

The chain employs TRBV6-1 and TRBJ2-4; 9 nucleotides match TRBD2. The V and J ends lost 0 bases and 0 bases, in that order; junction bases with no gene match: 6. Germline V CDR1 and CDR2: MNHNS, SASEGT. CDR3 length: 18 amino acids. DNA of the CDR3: TGTGCCAGCAGTGAAGCCCTAGCGGGAACTCTAGCCAAAAACATTCAGTACTTC. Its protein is CASSEALAGTLAKNIQYF.

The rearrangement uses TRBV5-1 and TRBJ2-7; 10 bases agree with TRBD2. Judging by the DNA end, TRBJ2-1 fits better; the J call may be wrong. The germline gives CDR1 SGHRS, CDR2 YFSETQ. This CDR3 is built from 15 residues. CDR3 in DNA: TGCGCCAGCAGCTCACTAGCGGGGAAGGGCAATGAGCAGTTCTTC. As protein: CASSSLAGKGNEQFF.

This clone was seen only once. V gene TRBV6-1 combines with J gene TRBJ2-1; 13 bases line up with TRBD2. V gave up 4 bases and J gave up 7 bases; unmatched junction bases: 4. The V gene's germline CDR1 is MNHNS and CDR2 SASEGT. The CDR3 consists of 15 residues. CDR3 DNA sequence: TGTGCCAGCAGTGGGACTAGCGGGAGTCGAAATGAGCAGTTCTTC. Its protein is CASSGTSGSRNEQFF.

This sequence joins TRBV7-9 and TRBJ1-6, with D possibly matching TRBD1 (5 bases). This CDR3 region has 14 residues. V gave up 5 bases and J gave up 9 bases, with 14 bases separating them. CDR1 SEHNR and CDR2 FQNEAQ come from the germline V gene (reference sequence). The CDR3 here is CASSLGQGTSPLHF. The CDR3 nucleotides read TGTGCCAGCAGCCTGGGGCAGGGTACTTCACCCCTCCACTTT.

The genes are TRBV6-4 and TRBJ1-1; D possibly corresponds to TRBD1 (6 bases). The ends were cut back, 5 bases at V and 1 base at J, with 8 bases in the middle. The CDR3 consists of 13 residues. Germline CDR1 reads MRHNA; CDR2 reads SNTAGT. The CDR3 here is CASSTGWNTEAFF. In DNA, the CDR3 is TGTGCCAGCAGTACAGGGTGGAACACTGAAGCTTTCTTT.

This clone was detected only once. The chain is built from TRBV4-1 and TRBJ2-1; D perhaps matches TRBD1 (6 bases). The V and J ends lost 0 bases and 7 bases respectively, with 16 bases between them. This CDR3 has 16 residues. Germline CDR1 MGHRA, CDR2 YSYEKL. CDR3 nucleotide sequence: TGCGCCAGCAGCCAAGATCCCTTAGGCAGGGGAAATGAGCAGTTCTTC. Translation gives CASSQDPLGRGNEQFF.

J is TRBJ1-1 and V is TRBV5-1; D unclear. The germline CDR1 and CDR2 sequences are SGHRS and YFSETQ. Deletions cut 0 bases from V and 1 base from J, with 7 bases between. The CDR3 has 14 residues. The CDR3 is CASSLDTRNTEAFF. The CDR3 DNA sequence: TGCGCCAGCAGCTTGGACACACGGAACACTGAAGCTTTCTTT.

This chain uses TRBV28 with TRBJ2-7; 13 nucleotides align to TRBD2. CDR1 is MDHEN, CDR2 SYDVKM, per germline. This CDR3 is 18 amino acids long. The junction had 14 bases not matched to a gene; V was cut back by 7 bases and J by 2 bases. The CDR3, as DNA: TGTGCCAGCATTAAAACCGGGACTAGCGGGAAACGCGCCTACGAGCAGTACTTC. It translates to CASIKTGTSGKRAYEQYF.

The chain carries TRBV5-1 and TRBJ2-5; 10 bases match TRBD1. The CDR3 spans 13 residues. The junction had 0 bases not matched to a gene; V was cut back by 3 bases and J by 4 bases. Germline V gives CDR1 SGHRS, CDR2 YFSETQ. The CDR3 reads CASSWTGGETQYF. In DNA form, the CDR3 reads TGCGCCAGCAGCTGGACAGGGGGAGAGACCCAGTACTTC.

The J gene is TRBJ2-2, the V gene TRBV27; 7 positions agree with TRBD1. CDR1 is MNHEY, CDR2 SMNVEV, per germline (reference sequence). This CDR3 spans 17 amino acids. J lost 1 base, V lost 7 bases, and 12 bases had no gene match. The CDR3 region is CASIRRAGQVNTGELFF. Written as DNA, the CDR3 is TGTGCCAGCATTCGGCGCGCTGGACAGGTGAACACCGGGGAGCTGTTTTTT.

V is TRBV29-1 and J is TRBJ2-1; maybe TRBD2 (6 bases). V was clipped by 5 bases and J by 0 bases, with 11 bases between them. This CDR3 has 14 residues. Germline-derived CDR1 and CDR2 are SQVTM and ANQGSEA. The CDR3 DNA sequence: TGCAGCGTTCGGGACTCGAGCTCCTACAATGAGCAGTTCTTC. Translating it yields CSVRDSSSYNEQFF.

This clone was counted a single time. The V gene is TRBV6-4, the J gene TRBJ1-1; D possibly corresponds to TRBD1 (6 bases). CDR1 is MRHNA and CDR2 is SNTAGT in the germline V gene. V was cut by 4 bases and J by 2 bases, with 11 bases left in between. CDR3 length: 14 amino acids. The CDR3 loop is CASSATGVNTEAFF. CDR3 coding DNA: TGTGCCAGCAGTGCGACAGGAGTAAACACTGAAGCTTTCTTT.

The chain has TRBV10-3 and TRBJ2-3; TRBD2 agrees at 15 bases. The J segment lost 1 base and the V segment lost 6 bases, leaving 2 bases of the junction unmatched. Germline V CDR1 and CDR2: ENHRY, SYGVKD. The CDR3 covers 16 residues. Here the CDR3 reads CAIRRTSGGGTDTQYF. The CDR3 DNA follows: TGTGCCATCAGGCGGACTAGCGGGGGGGGCACAGATACGCAGTATTTT.

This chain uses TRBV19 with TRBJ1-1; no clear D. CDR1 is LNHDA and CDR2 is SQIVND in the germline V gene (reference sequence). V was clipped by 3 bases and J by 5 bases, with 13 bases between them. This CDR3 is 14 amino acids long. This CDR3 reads CASSILGGSTEAFF. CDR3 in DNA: TGTGCCAGTAGTATTTTAGGAGGGTCGACTGAAGCTTTCTTT.

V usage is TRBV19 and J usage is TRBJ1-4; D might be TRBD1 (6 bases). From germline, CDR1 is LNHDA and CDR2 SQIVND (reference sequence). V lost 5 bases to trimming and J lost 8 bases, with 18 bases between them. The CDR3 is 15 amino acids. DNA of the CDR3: TGTGCCAGTAGTCCTCGGGGGGGGCTCGAGGAAAAACTGTTTTTT. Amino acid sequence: CASSPRGGLEEKLFF. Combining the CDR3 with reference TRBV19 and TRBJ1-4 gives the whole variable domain DGGITQSPKYLFRKEGQNVTLSCEQNLNHDAMYWYRQDPGQGLRLIYYSQIVNDFQKGDIAEGYSVSREKKESFPLTVTSAQKNPTAFYLCASSPRGGLEEKLFFGSGTQLSVL.